A single sample is the source of the 27 T cell receptor beta chains below, sequenced in a study of blood T cell repertoires in COVID-19. Here immunoSEQ multiplex PCR was the method, and the copy in TCRdb shows in-frame clones only, minus some. Among fewer than 300,000 clones listed, 80% to 90% were seen once. Material: PBMCs or T cells enriched from blood (not recorded which). The receptors were gathered from a man aged 35-49 years who had recovered from COVID-19.

The chain has TRBV18 and TRBJ2-5; tentative D call: TRBD2 (6 bases). The germline V gene encodes CDR1 KGHSH and CDR2 LQKENI. Trimming shortened V by 4 bases and J by 3 bases, and 15 bases separated the two germline ends. The CDR3 spans 15 residues. CDR3 nucleotide sequence: TGTGCCAGCTCACGGGGAGGTGGGAGTGAAGAGACCCAGTACTTC. It yields the protein CASSRGGGSEETQYF.

This chain links TRBV15 with TRBJ2-1, with D tentatively TRBD1 (5 bases). Germline V CDR1 and CDR2: LNHNV, YYDKDF (reference sequence). Trimming took 3 bases from V and 6 from J, leaving 12 bases between them. There are 14 residues in the CDR3. Here the CDR3 DNA reads TGTGCCACCAGCAGGGACACAGAGTCCAATGAGCAGTTCTTC. Translation: CATSRDTESNEQFF.

The table lists this clone with a count of one. This sample also contains other DNA sequences that code for the same CDR3. Written as DNA, the CDR3 is TGTGCCAGCTCGCCCGACAGGGGACAAGAGACCCAGTACTTC. Encoded protein: CASSPDRGQETQYF. This sequence joins TRBV18 and TRBJ2-5; 8 positions match TRBD1. Germline values: CDR1 KGHSH, CDR2 LQKENI. The V gene end was trimmed by 6 bases and the J gene end by 2 bases; junction bases not matched to a gene: 5. There are 14 residues in the CDR3.

The chain joins TRBV5-6 to TRBJ1-6, with TRBD1 matching over 9 bases. V lost 4 bases, J lost 9 bases, and 5 bases stayed unmatched. Germline lookup yields CDR1 SGHDT and CDR2 YYEEEE. This CDR3 contains 14 residues. The chain's CDR3 is CASSGTGRSSPLHF. Written as DNA, the CDR3 is TGTGCCAGCAGCGGGACAGGGCGCAGTTCACCCCTCCACTTT. Looking up the rest from reference TRBV5-6 and TRBJ1-6 gives the full variable domain: DAGVTQSPTHLIKTRGQQVTLRCSPKSGHDTVSWYQQALGQGPQFIFQYYEEEERQRGNFPDRFSGHQFPNYSSELNVNALLLGDSALYLCASSGTGRSSPLHFGNGTRLTVT.

V gene TRBV4-3 combines with J gene TRBJ2-2; TRBD2 agrees at 9 bases. The CDR3 spans 16 residues. From germline, CDR1 is LGHNA and CDR2 YSLEER. The V gene end was trimmed by 2 bases and the J gene end by 8 bases; junction bases not matched to a gene: 9. This chain's CDR3 is CASSQPRTSEFGELFF. CDR3 bases: TGCGCCAGCAGCCAACCACGGACTAGCGAATTTGGGGAGCTGTTTTTT.

The CDR3 sequence: CASSLGGVVEKLFF. In nucleotides, the CDR3 is TGTGCCAGCAGTTTGGGAGGGGTGGTGGAAAAACTGTTTTTT. The chain uses TRBV27 and TRBJ1-4; a weak D match, TRBD1 (5 bases). The V gene's germline CDR1 is MNHEY and CDR2 SMNVEV (reference sequence). The CDR3 loop spans 14 amino acids. Between the trimmed V and J ends, which lost 3 bases and 8 bases, there was a span of 13 bases.

V gene TRBV6-4 combines with J gene TRBJ1-2, with 8 bases lining up with TRBD1. The J segment lost 7 bases and the V segment lost 6 bases, leaving 4 bases of the junction unmatched. The CDR3 spans 12 residues. Germline CDR1 reads MRHNA; CDR2 reads SNTAGT. CDR3 region: CASRDGQGGYTF. CDR3 sequence (DNA): TGTGCCAGCAGGGATGGACAGGGTGGCTACACCTTC.

This rearrangement joins TRBV30 to TRBJ1-5, with 7 positions matching TRBD1. Germline CDR1 GTSNPN, CDR2 SVGIG (reference sequence). The CDR3 consists of 14 residues. J lost 4 bases, V lost 1 base, and 4 bases had no gene match. The CDR3 sequence: CAWSAGQENQPQHF. In DNA form, the CDR3 reads TGTGCCTGGAGTGCAGGACAGGAAAATCAGCCCCAGCATTTT.

The chain employs TRBV10-3 and TRBJ1-6, with a possible D match to TRBD1 (6 bases). CDR1 is ENHRY, CDR2 SYGVKD, per germline. The CDR3 runs to 14 residues. Trimming took off 2 bases at V and 8 bases at J, with 10 bases between the two ends. In nucleotides, the CDR3 is TGTGCCATCAGTGAGGCAGGGGTGGATTCACCCCTCCACTTT. Translating it yields CAISEAGVDSPLHF.

The V gene is TRBV18, the J gene TRBJ2-3; 9 nucleotides match TRBD2. The germline gives CDR1 KGHSH, CDR2 LQKENI. This CDR3 is 15 amino acids long. With V trimmed by 3 bases and J by 2 bases, 3 bases remained unmatched. In DNA, the CDR3 is TGTGCCAGCTCACCCGGCGGGGGGGACACAGATACGCAGTATTTT. Protein product: CASSPGGGDTDTQYF.

The rearrangement joins TRBV11-2 to TRBJ2-1; 16 bases align to TRBD2. This CDR3 has 18 amino acids. Germline loops: CDR1 SGHAT, CDR2 FQNNGV. J was trimmed by 8 bases and V by 4 bases; bases with no gene match: 11. The CDR3 DNA reads TGTGCCAGCAGCTCGGGACTAGCGGGGGGGTTAAGTAGCGATGAGCAGTTCTTC. It translates to CASSSGLAGGLSSDEQFF.

Only one count was recorded for this clone. The chain carries TRBV5-1 and TRBJ2-2, with 10 positions matching TRBD2. Germline loops: CDR1 SGHRS, CDR2 YFSETQ. The CDR3 runs 18 residues. J gave up 0 bases and V 0 bases, and 5 bases lay outside the gene matches. The CDR3 bases are TGCGCCAGCAGCTTGGATCTAGCGGGGGCGCCGAACACCGGGGAGCTGTTTTTT. It yields the protein CASSLDLAGAPNTGELFF.

The chain carries TRBV29-1 and TRBJ1-4, with 8 nucleotides matching TRBD1. This CDR3 spans 14 amino acids. V was pared by 3 bases and J by 5 bases, with 5 bases of the junction left unmatched. Germline CDR1 and CDR2: SQVTM and ANQGSEA. The CDR3 sequence is CSVDTGGENEKLFF. CDR3 nucleotide sequence: TGCAGCGTTGACACAGGGGGAGAAAATGAAAAACTGTTTTTT. The whole variable domain, filled in from reference TRBV29-1 and TRBJ1-4, reads SAVISQKPSRDICQRGTSLTIQCQVDSQVTMMFWYRQQPGQSLTLIATANQGSEATYESGFVIDKFPISRPNLTFSTLTVSNMSPEDSSIYLCSVDTGGENEKLFFGSGTQLSVL.

The V gene is TRBV21-1, the J gene TRBJ2-7; TRBD2 was called by the table and not checked on the DNA. TRBV21-1 is tagged as a pseudogene. The CDR3 has 16 amino acids. CDR3 sequence: CASSNAYSGRSYEQYF. CDR3 sequence (DNA): TGTGCCAGCAGCAACGCCTATAGCGGGCGGTCCTACGAGCAGTACTTC.

The rearrangement uses TRBV5-1 and TRBJ2-5; tentative D call: TRBD1 (5 bases). The CDR3 runs to 14 residues. Germline loops: CDR1 SGHRS, CDR2 YFSETQ. Trimming stripped 0 bases from V and 2 bases from J, with 8 bases between. The CDR3 reads CASSLVGQQETQYF. Here the CDR3 DNA reads TGCGCCAGCAGCTTGGTGGGGCAGCAAGAGACCCAGTACTTC.

J is TRBJ1-5 and V is TRBV25-1, with D perhaps matching TRBD1 (5 bases). The CDR3 is 15 residues long. V dropped 4 bases and J dropped 0 bases, with 10 bases sitting between them. The germline V gene encodes CDR1 MGHDK and CDR2 SYGVNS. The CDR3 DNA reads as TGTGCCAGCAGTGCGTCCAGGGCTAGCAATCAGCCCCAGCATTTT. Translating it yields CASSASRASNQPQHF.

V is TRBV28 and J is TRBJ1-4; D perhaps matches TRBD1 (5 bases). CDR3 length: 18 residues. Deletions cut 6 bases from V and 4 bases from J, with 24 bases between. Germline loops: CDR1 MDHEN, CDR2 SYDVKM. The CDR3 coding sequence is TGTGCCAGCAGCCGAGCGGGGATCCCGGGACCGCGTAATGAAAAACTGTTTTTT. Translating it yields CASSRAGIPGPRNEKLFF.

The chain is built from TRBV18 and TRBJ2-7; 16 nucleotides match TRBD2. The trim removed 3 bases at V and 5 bases at J, leaving 4 bases unmatched. CDR3 length: 16 residues. In germline, CDR1 is KGHSH, CDR2 LQKENI. The CDR3 DNA reads TGTGCCAGCTCACCTCAGGGACTAGCGGGAGGGAACGAGCAGTACTTC. Its protein product is CASSPQGLAGGNEQYF.

In this sample, this clone turned up a few times. The chain couples TRBV18 to TRBJ2-1; 8 bases match TRBD1. Germline CDR1 is KGHSH and CDR2 is LQKENI. The V gene end was trimmed by 4 bases and the J gene end by 4 bases; junction bases not matched to a gene: 6. This CDR3 contains 15 residues. CDR3 region: CASSQGQGFYNEQFF. In nucleotides, the CDR3 is TGTGCCAGCTCACAAGGACAGGGTTTTTACAATGAGCAGTTCTTC.

The rearrangement joins TRBV28 to TRBJ2-7, with 8 bases identical to TRBD1. Germline CDR1 and CDR2: MDHEN and SYDVKM. J was trimmed by 1 base and V by 8 bases; bases with no gene match: 7. The CDR3 contains 14 residues. This CDR3 is CASLRTGGSYEQYF. The CDR3 coding sequence is TGTGCCAGCCTTAGAACAGGGGGTTCCTACGAGCAGTACTTC. The full variable domain, completed using reference TRBV28 and TRBJ2-7, is DVKVTQSSRYLVKRTGEKVFLECVQDMDHENMFWYRQDPGLGLRLIYFSYDVKMKEKGDIPEGYSVSREKKERFSLILESASTNQTSMYLCASLRTGGSYEQYFGPGTRLTVT.

The chain couples TRBV19 to TRBJ2-7; TRBD1 agrees at 10 bases. In germline, CDR1 is LNHDA, CDR2 SQIVND (reference sequence). This CDR3 region has 15 residues. Trimming at V came to 5 bases and at J to 0 bases, leaving 4 bases not matched to a gene. As DNA, the CDR3 is TGTGCCAGTAGTTCCCGGACAGGGGGCTCCTACGAGCAGTACTTC. The encoded protein is CASSSRTGGSYEQYF.

The gene calls are TRBV3-1 (or the pseudogene TRBV3-2) and TRBJ2-3; TRBD2 matches 8 bases. The CDR3 is 15 amino acids. V dropped 4 bases and J dropped 2; count of bases not matched to a gene: 5. Germline V CDR1 and CDR2: LGHDT, YNNKEL (reference sequence). The CDR3 coding sequence is TGTGCCAGCAGCCTAATAGCGGGGAACACAGATACGCAGTATTTT. Its translation is CASSLIAGNTDTQYF.

The V call is TRBV18, the J call TRBJ2-5; TRBD2 agrees at 9 bases. Germline V CDR1 and CDR2: KGHSH, LQKENI. This CDR3 has 16 amino acids. Losses at the gene ends were 3 bases for V and 2 bases for J; bases not matched to a gene: 7. CDR3 sequence reads: CASSPPGLAIQETQYF. CDR3 nucleotide sequence: TGTGCCAGCTCACCTCCGGGACTAGCCATTCAAGAGACCCAGTACTTC.

The chain employs TRBV5-1 and TRBJ2-3, with TRBD2 as a possible D gene (5 bases). Germline V gene lookup returns CDR1 SGHRS and CDR2 YFSETQ. V was pared by 0 bases and J by 1 base, with 9 bases between. The CDR3 totals 15 residues. The CDR3 protein is CASSLDAGRTDTQYF. CDR3 bases: TGCGCCAGCAGCTTGGATGCGGGCCGCACAGATACGCAGTATTTT.

This clone has only one observation. This chain uses TRBV5-1 with TRBJ2-7; 8 bases are a match to TRBD1. V lost 4 bases, J lost 3 bases, and 9 bases stayed unmatched. This CDR3 spans 15 amino acids. Looked up from germline, CDR1 is SGHRS and CDR2 is YFSETQ. CDR3 nucleotide sequence: TGCGCCAGCAGCAAATCACAGGGGGGCATCTACGAGCAGTACTTC. Protein sequence: CASSKSQGGIYEQYF.

The V gene is TRBV11-3, the J gene TRBJ1-5; D not resolved. Germline CDR1 and CDR2: SGHNT and YENEEA. The V and J ends lost 5 bases and 7 bases respectively, with 12 bases between them. CDR3 length equals 13 residues. Here the CDR3 reads CASSKWTGQPQHF. For the CDR3, the DNA is TGTGCCAGCAGCAAGTGGACGGGGCAGCCCCAGCATTTT.

There are a few counts of this clone. The chain employs TRBV11-2 and TRBJ2-2, with TRBD1 matching over 9 bases. The CDR3 loop spans 18 amino acids. With V trimmed by 5 bases and J by 5 bases, 15 bases remained unmatched. Germline V gene data show CDR1 as SGHAT and CDR2 as FQNNGV. CDR3 DNA: TGTGCCAGCAGCCCGTCTTTAGGGACAGGGTTATTGACCGGGGAGCTGTTTTTT. Its protein product is CASSPSLGTGLLTGELFF.